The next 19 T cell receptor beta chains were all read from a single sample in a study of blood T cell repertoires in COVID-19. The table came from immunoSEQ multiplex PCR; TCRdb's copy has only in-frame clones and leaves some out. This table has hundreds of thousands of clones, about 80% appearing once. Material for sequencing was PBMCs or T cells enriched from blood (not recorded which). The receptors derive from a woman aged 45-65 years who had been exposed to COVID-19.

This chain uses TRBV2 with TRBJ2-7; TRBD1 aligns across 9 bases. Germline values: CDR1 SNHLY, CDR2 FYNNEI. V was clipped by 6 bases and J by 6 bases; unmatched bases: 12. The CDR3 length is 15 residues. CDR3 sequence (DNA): TGTGCCAGCAGCTCATATGGGACAGGGTTCGGCGAGCAGTACTTC. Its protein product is CASSSYGTGFGEQYF.

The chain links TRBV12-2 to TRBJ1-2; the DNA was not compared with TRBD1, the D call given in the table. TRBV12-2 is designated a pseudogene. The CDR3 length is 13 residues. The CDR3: CASRSGPQGGYTF. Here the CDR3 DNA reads TGTGCAAGTCGCTCGGGTCCCCAGGGTGGCTACACCTTC.

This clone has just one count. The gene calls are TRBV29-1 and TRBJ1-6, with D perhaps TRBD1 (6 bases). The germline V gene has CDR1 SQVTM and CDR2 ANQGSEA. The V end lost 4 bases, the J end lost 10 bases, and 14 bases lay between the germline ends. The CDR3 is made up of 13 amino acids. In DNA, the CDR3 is TGCAGCGTTGCCCCTGATGGGGGCTCACCCCTCCACTTT. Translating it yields CSVAPDGGSPLHF.

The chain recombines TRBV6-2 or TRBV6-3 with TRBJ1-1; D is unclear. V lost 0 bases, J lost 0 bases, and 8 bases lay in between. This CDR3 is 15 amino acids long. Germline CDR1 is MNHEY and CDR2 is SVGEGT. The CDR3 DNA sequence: TGTGCCAGCAGTTACTCAGAGGGTCTGAACACTGAAGCTTTCTTT. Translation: CASSYSEGLNTEAFF.

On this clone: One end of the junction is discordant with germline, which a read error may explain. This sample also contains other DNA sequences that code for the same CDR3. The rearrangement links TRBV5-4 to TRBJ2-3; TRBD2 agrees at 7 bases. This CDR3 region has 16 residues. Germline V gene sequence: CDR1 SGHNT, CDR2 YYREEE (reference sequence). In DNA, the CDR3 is TGCGCCAGCAAACCAAAAGCGGGGTCGCTCTTAGATACGCAGTATTTT. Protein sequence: CASKPKAGSLLDTQYF.

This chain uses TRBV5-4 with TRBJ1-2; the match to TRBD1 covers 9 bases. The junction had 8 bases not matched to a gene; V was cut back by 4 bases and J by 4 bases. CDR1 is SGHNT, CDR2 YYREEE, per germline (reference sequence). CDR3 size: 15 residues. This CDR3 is CASSADRGARYGYTF. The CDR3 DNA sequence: TGTGCCAGCAGCGCCGACAGGGGGGCCCGCTATGGCTACACCTTC.

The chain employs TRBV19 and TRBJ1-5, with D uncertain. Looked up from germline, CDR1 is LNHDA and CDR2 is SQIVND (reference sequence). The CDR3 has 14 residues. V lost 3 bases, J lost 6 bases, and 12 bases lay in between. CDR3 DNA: TGTGCCAGTAGTATGGGCCCCGCGGGTCAGCCCCAGCATTTT. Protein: CASSMGPAGQPQHF.

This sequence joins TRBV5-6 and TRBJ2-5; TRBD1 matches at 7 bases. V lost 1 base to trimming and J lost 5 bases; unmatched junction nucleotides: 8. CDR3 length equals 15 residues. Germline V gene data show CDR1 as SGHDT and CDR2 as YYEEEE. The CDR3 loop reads CASSLLTGAMETQYF. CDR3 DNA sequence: TGTGCCAGCAGCTTGCTCACAGGGGCTATGGAGACCCAGTACTTC.

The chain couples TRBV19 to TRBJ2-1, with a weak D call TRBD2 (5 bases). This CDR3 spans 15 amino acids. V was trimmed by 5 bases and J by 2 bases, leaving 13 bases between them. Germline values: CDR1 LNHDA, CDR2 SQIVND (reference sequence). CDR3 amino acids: CASSSTLEAYNEQFF. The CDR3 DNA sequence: TGTGCCAGTAGTTCTACCCTGGAGGCCTACAATGAGCAGTTCTTC.

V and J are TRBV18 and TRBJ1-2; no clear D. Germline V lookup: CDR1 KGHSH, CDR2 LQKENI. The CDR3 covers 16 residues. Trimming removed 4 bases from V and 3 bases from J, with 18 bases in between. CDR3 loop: CASSREGGFGDYGYTF. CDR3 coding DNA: TGTGCCAGCTCACGTGAGGGCGGGTTCGGCGACTATGGCTACACCTTC.

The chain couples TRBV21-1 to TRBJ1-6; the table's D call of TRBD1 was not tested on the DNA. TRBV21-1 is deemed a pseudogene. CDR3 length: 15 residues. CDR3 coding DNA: TGTGCCAGCGGGCCCAGGGGTGACTATAATTCACCCCTCCACTTT. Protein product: CASGPRGDYNSPLHF.

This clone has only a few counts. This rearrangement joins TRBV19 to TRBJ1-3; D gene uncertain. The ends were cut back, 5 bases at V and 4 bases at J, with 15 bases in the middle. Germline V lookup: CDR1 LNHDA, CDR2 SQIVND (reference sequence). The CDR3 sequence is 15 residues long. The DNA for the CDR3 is TGTGCCAGTAGTTCCCCCGGCGGGGTCGGAAACACCATATATTTT. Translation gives CASSSPGGVGNTIYF.

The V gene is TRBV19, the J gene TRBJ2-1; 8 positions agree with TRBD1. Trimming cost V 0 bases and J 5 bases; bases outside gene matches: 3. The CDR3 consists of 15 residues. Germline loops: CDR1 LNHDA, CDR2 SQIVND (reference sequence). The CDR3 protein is CASSIEDRDNNEQFF. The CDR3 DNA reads TGTGCCAGTAGTATAGAGGACAGGGACAACAATGAGCAGTTCTTC. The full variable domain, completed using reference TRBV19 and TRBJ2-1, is DGGITQSPKYLFRKEGQNVTLSCEQNLNHDAMYWYRQDPGQGLRLIYYSQIVNDFQKGDIAEGYSVSREKKESFPLTVTSAQKNPTAFYLCASSIEDRDNNEQFFGPGTRLTVL.

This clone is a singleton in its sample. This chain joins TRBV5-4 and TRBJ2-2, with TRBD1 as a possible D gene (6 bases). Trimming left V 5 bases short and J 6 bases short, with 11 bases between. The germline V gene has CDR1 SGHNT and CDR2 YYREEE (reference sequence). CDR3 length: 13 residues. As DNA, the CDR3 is TGTGCCAGCAGGGACAGCAGGGCCGGGGAGCTGTTTTTT. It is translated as CASRDSRAGELFF.

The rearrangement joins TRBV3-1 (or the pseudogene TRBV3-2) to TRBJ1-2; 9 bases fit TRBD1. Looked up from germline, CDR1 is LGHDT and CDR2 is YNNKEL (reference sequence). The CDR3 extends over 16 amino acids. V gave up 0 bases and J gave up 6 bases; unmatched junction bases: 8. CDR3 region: CASSQEPGQGSNGYTF. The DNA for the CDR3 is TGTGCCAGCAGCCAAGAACCGGGACAGGGTTCCAATGGCTACACCTTC.

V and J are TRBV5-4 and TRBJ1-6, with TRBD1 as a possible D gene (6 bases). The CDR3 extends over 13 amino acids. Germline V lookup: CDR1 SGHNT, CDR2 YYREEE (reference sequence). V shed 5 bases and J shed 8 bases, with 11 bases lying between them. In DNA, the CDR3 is TGTGCCAGCAGACGACAGGTTGATTCACCCCTCCACTTT. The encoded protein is CASRRQVDSPLHF.

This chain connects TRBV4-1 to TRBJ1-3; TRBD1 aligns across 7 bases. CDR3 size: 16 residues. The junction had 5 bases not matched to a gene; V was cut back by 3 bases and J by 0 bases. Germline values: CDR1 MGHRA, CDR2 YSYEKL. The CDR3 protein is CASSHLGQRSGNTIYF. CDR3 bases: TGCGCCAGCAGCCATCTGGGACAGCGCTCTGGAAACACCATATATTTT.

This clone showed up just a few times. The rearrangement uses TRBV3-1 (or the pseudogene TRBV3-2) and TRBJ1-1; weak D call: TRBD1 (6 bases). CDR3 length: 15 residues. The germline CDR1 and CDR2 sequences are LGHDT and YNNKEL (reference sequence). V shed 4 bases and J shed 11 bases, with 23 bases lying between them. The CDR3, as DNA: TGTGCCAGCAGCCTGACCACCGGGGCCTCAAGGGGGGCTTTCTTT. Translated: CASSLTTGASRGAFF.

The CDR3 protein is CASSQTGGGNEKLFF. CDR3 in DNA: TGCGCCAGCAGCCAGACTGGAGGGGGCAATGAAAAACTGTTTTTT. The chain links TRBV4-3 to TRBJ1-4; TRBD1 matches 7 bases. The CDR3 contains 15 residues. Germline lookup yields CDR1 LGHNA and CDR2 YSLEER. The V segment lost 3 bases and the J segment 5 bases; nucleotides outside the gene matches: 6.